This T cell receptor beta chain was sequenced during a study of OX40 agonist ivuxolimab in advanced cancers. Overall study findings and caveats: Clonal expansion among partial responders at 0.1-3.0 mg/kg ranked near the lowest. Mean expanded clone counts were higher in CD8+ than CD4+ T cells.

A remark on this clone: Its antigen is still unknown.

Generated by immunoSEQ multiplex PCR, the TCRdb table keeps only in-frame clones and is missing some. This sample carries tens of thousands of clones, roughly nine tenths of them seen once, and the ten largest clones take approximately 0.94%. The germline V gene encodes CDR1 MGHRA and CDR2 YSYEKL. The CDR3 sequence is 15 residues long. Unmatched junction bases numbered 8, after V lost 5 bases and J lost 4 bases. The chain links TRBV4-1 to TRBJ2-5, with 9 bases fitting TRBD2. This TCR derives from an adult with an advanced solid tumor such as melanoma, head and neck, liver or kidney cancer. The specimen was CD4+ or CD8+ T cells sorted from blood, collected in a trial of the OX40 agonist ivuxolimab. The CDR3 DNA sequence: TGCGCCAGCAGCGCCCGGACTAGCGACCCAGAGACCCAGTACTTC. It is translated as CASSARTSDPETQYF.